The T cell receptor beta chain under discussion was sequenced for a study of T cell responses to AZD1222 COVID-19 vaccine. Points from the study as a whole: Baseline serostatus was positive in only six AZD1222 recipients.

Germline V gives CDR1 LNHDA, CDR2 SQIVND (reference sequence). V dropped 5 bases and J dropped 2; count of bases not matched to a gene: 2. The CDR3 sequence is 14 residues long. TCRdb keeps only in-frame clones here, not all; method: immunoSEQ multiplex PCR. The repertoire holds about 110,000 clones, with around 89% as singletons. Notes on this clone: Its antigen is as yet unknown.

The sequence came from an adult in good health. This rearrangement joins TRBV19 to TRBJ2-1, with 8 nucleotides matching TRBD1. The specimen was peripheral blood, collected on day 0 of AZD1222 vaccination. Here the CDR3 reads CASSGQGTYNEQFF. In DNA, the CDR3 is TGTGCCAGTAGTGGACAGGGAACCTACAATGAGCAGTTCTTC.